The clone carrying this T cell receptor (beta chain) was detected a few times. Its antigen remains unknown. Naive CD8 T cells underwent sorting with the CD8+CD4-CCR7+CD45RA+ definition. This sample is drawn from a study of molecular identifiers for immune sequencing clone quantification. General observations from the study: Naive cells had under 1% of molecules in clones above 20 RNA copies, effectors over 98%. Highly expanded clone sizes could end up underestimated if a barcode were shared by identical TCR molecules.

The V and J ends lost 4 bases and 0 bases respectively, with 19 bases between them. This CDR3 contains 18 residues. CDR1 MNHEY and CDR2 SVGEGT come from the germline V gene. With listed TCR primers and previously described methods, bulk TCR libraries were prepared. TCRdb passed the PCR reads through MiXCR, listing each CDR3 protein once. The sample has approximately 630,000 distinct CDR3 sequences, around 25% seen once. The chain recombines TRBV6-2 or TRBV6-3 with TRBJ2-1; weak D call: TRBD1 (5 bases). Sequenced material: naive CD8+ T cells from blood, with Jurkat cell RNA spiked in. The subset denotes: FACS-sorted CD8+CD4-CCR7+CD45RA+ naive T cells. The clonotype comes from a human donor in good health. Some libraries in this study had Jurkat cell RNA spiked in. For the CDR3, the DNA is TGTGCCAGCAGTTCTACCTGGACACCTCGTATCTCCTACAATGAGCAGTTCTTC. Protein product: CASSSTWTPRISYNEQFF.